Listed here are 4 T cell receptor beta chains from one sample, sequenced in a study of blood T cell repertoires in COVID-19. Here immunoSEQ multiplex PCR was the method, and the copy in TCRdb shows in-frame clones only, minus some. Among about 210,000 clones listed, about 88% were seen once. The sequencing input was peripheral blood. All receptors come from a woman aged 80 or over with acute or convalescent COVID-19.

The chain recombines TRBV9 with TRBJ2-7, with 7 bases aligning to TRBD1. Germline CDR1 reads SGDLS; CDR2 reads YYNGEE. The CDR3 runs 14 residues. The trim removed 3 bases at V and 4 bases at J, leaving 7 bases unmatched. CDR3 in DNA: TGTGCCAGCAGCGCCCCGGGACAGTTATACGAGCAGTACTTC. This translates into CASSAPGQLYEQYF. Full variable domain (rest looked up from reference TRBV9 and TRBJ2-7): DSGVTQTPKHLITATGQRVTLRCSPRSGDLSVYWYQQSLDQGLQFLIQYYNGEERAKGNILERFSAQQFPDLHSELNLSSLELGDSALYFCASSAPGQLYEQYFGPGTRLTVT.

The rearrangement uses TRBV15 and TRBJ2-3; possible D gene TRBD1, 6 bases. Per the germline V gene, CDR1 is LNHNV and CDR2 is YYDKDF (reference sequence). With 1 base removed from V and 0 bases from J, the gap between germline ends came to 11 bases. CDR3 length: 16 amino acids. CDR3 region: CATSRAHRVSTDTQYF. The CDR3 DNA sequence: TGTGCCACCAGCAGAGCACACAGGGTTAGCACAGATACGCAGTATTTT.

This chain uses TRBV5-1 with TRBJ1-5; the match to TRBD1 covers 10 bases. The CDR3 covers 14 residues. Looked up from germline, CDR1 is SGHRS and CDR2 is YFSETQ. The J segment lost 6 bases and the V segment lost 4 bases, leaving 4 bases of the junction unmatched. In nucleotides, the CDR3 is TGCGCCAGCAGCACCGGGACAGGGGTTCAGCCCCAGCATTTT. This translates into CASSTGTGVQPQHF.

The CDR3 nucleotides are TGTGCCAGCCGACGACCCGGGGGGCTCGAAGCTTTCTTT. The encoded protein is CASRRPGGLEAFF. This chain connects TRBV28 to TRBJ1-1; D might be TRBD1 (6 bases). The CDR3 length is 13 residues. Looked up from germline, CDR1 is MDHEN and CDR2 is SYDVKM. V lost 8 bases and J 8 bases, leaving 18 bases between the germline ends.